This T cell receptor (beta chain) was captured by sequencing in a study of human versus mouse CDR3 diversity and MHC coevolution. Overall study findings and caveats: On average, humans showed more CDR3 deletions and insertions than mice. By iCHAO1, human TCR beta clonotypes numbered about 1.6 million, the most.

CDR1 and CDR2 (germline): SGHVS, FQNEAQ. J lost 6 bases, V lost 1 base, and 3 bases had no gene match. This CDR3 region has 15 residues. The table came from immunoSEQ multiplex PCR; TCRdb's copy has only in-frame clones and leaves some out. Seen here are roughly 81,000 clones, just under 95% observed once, and the top ten hold 1.1% to 1.5%. In regard to this clone: The antigen is unknown.

The sequence was collected from a person aged 30-69 years in good health. This chain connects TRBV7-8 to TRBJ2-7, with 13 bases that match TRBD2. Specimen: naive CD4+ T cells from blood. As to subset: CD45RO-negative CD62L-positive naive CD4 T cells. The CDR3 coding sequence is TGTGCCAGCAGCTTAGGACTAGCGGGAGGAGGCGAGCAGTACTTC. It translates to CASSLGLAGGGEQYF.